This entry describes one T cell receptor (beta chain). These data come from a study of T cells after yellow fever vaccination. V trimming: 2 bases; J trimming: 5 bases; junction bases outside the gene matches: 7. From germline, CDR1 is MNHEY and CDR2 SVGAGI. CDR3 length: 15 residues. TCRdb reprocessed the 5' RACE reads with MiXCR, giving one entry per CDR3 protein. Among 100,000 to 150,000 distinct CDR3 sequences, around 9.8% were seen once, and the ten largest hold 40%. The TCR originated in a man between 18 and 29 years old who received the YFV17D yellow fever vaccine. The chain uses TRBV6-5 and TRBJ1-1; 8 bases are shared with TRBD1. The source material was CD8+ T cells sorted from PBMCs, sampled on the day of the yellow fever booster vaccination. This CDR3 reads CASSYGQGGGTEAFF. The CDR3 bases are TGTGCCAGCAGTTACGGACAGGGCGGCGGGACTGAAGCTTTCTTT.